A selection of T cell receptor beta chains follows, all from one sample in a study of beta chain features in type 1 diabetes. Data came from immunoSEQ multiplex PCR; TCRdb stores just in-frame clones and leaves some out. The profile shows nearly 350,000 clones, less than 9.5% of them singletons. The sample taken for sequencing was central memory CD4+ T cells from blood. The source of these receptors is a woman aged 18-35 years in good health. Each CDR3 is given with its conserved first and last residue. A D gene is named only where the DNA matches it firmly. Rows may omit the clone size; those that give it use once, few, many or a size class.

v_gene	abundance	j_gene	d_gene	CDR3aa	CDR3nt
TRBV7-8	-	TRBJ2-2	-	CASSFLSGNTGELFF	TGTGCCAGCAGCTTTCTCTCCGGGAACACCGGGGAGCTGTTTTTT
TRBV7-2	few	TRBJ2-4	TRBD2	CASSPTVAGVNIQYF	TGTGCCAGCAGCCCTACCGTAGCGGGAGTAAACATTCAGTACTTC
TRBV10-3	many	TRBJ2-7	-	CAIRTAYEQYF	TGTGCCATCCGGACCGCCTACGAGCAGTACTTC
TRBV6-1	-	TRBJ2-2	-	CASRRDSGGELFF	TGTGCCAGCAGGAGGGATTCAGGCGGGGAGCTGTTTTTT
TRBV7-9	-	TRBJ1-5	-	CASSTTGPYSNQPQHF	TGTGCCAGCAGCACGACAGGACCATATAGCAATCAGCCCCAGCATTTT
TRBV29-1	few	TRBJ1-4	-	CSVESGDREKLFF	TGCAGCGTTGAATCTGGTGACCGTGAAAAACTGTTTTTT
TRBV2	-	TRBJ2-7	-	CASNSGGPYEQYF	TGTGCCAGCAATAGCGGCGGACCCTACGAGCAGTACTTC
TRBV5-1	-	TRBJ2-1	TRBD2	CASSPINSGSQHEQFF	TGCGCCAGCAGCCCTATCAATAGCGGGAGTCAGCATGAGCAGTTCTTC
TRBV28	few	TRBJ2-3	-	CASSPRRGVLTDTQYF	TGTGCCAGCAGTCCACGAAGGGGGGTCCTCACAGATACGCAGTATTTT
TRBV28	-	TRBJ2-7	TRBD2	CASSLLRKTSGRAYEQYF	TGTGCCAGCAGTTTACTCAGAAAAACTAGCGGGAGGGCCTACGAGCAGTACTTC
TRBV28	many	TRBJ2-5	-	CASSRGAETQYF	TGTGCCAGCAGCCGCGGCGCGGAGACCCAGTACTTC
TRBV7-2	few	TRBJ2-4	TRBD2	CASSLGASGRNIQYF	TGTGCCAGCAGCTTAGGGGCTAGCGGTAGAAACATTCAGTACTTC
TRBV6-6	-	TRBJ2-3	-	CASRKDSDTDTQYF	TGTGCCAGCAGAAAAGACAGTGACACAGATACGCAGTATTTT
TRBV27	few	TRBJ2-1	TRBD2	CASKLAGAAYNEQFF	TGTGCCAGCAAACTAGCGGGAGCAGCATACAATGAGCAGTTCTTC
TRBV27	once	TRBJ2-5	TRBD2	CASRMGGRETQYF	TGTGCCAGCCGTATGGGCGGGAGGGAGACCCAGTACTTC
TRBV27	-	TRBJ2-1	-	CASSFWGPARGEQFF	TGTGCCAGCAGTTTCTGGGGGCCGGCCCGTGGTGAGCAGTTCTTC
TRBV4-2	few	TRBJ2-2	-	CASSQDWLTAGELFF	TGTGCCAGCAGCCAAGATTGGCTTACGGCCGGGGAGCTGTTTTTT
TRBV15	many	TRBJ2-4	TRBD2	CATSRDLASGGLAKNIQYF	TGTGCCACCAGCAGAGATCTAGCTAGCGGGGGTCTAGCCAAAAACATTCAGTACTTC
TRBV4-2	many	TRBJ2-5	-	CASSQEGAGEETQYF	TGTGCCAGCAGCCAAGAGGGGGCGGGAGAAGAGACCCAGTACTTC